This TCR beta chain is from a study of T-cell reconstitution after alpha-beta-depleted transplantation in children. This CDR3 has 13 residues. J lost 7 bases, V lost 5 bases, and 4 bases had no gene match. Germline CDR1 is MNHNS and CDR2 is SASEGT. Researchers prepared the TCRbeta library using unique molecular identifiers, the study reports. TCRdb processed the PCR reads anew with MiXCR; each CDR3 protein has one entry. The sample includes about 580,000 distinct CDR3 sequences, approximately 22% of them seen just once. The sequences come from PBMCs, mostly from graft donor cells, collected 360 days after TCRalphabeta/CD19-depleted stem cell transplant. The clonotype was recovered from a boy younger than two who had a stem cell transplant for acute myeloid leukemia, so the T cells may come from the graft donor. This chain links TRBV6-1 with TRBJ1-5; 8 nucleotides match TRBD1. The CDR3, as DNA: TGTGCCAGCAGTCGGACAGGGCAACAGCCCCAGCATTTT. It yields the protein CASSRTGQQPQHF.